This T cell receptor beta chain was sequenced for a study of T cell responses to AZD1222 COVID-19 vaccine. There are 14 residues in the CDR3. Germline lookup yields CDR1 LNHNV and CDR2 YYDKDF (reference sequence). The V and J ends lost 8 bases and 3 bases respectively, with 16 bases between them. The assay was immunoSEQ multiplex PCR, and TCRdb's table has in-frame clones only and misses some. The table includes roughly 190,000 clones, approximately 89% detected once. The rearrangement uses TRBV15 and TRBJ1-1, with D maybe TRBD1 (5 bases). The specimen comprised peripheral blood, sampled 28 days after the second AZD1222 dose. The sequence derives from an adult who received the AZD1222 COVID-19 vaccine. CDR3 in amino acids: CATASTRGYTEAFF. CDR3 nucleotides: TGTGCCACCGCATCTACACGGGGGTACACTGAAGCTTTCTTT.